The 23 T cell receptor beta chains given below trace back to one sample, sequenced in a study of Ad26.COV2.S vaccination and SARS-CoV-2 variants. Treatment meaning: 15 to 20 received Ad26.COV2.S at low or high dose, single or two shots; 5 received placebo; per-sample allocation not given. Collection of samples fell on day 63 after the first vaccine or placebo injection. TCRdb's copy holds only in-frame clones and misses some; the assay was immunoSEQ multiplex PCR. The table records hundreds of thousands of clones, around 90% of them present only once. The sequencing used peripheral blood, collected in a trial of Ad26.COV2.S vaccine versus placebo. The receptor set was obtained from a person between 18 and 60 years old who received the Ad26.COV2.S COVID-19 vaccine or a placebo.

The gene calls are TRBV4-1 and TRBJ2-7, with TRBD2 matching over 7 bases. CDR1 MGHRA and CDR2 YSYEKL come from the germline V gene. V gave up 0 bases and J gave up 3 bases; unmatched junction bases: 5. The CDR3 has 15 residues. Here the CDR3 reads CASSQDLSGIYEQYF. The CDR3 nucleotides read TGCGCCAGCAGCCAAGATCTGAGCGGGATCTACGAGCAGTACTTC.

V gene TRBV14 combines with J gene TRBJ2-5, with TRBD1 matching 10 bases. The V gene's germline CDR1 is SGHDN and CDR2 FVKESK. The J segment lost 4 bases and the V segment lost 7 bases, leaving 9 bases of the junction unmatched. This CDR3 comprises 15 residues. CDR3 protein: CASNNDRGQRETQYF. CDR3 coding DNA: TGTGCCAGCAACAATGACAGGGGGCAGAGAGAGACCCAGTACTTC.

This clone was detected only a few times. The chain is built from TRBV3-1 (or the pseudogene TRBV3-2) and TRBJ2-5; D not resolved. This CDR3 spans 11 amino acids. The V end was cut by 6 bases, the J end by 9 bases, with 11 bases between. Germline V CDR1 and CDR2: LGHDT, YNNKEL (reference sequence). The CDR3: CASSRGGAQYF. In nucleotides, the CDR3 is TGTGCCAGCAGTCGCGGTGGGGCCCAGTACTTC.

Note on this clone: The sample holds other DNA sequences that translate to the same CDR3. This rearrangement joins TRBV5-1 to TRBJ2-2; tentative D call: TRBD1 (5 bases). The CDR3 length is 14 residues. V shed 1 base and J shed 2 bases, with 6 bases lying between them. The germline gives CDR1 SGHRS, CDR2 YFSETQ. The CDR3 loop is CASSLQGNTGELFF. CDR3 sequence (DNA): TGCGCCAGCAGCTTGCAGGGTAACACCGGGGAGCTGTTTTTT.

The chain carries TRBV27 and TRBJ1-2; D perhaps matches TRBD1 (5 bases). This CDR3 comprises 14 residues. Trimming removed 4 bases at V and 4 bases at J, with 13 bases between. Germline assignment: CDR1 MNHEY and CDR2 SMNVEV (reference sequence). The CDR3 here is CASSYAGRGYGYTF. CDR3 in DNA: TGTGCCAGCAGTTATGCGGGGCGCGGCTATGGCTACACCTTC.

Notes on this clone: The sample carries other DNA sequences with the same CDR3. The CDR3 DNA follows: TGTGCCAGCAGCCGGGACTCTACCTACGAGCAGTACTTC. This gives the protein CASSRDSTYEQYF. The chain carries TRBV6-5 and TRBJ2-7, with D perhaps matching TRBD2 (6 bases). V lost 6 bases and J lost 2, with 11 bases in between. The germline V gene has CDR1 MNHEY and CDR2 SVGAGI. The length of the CDR3 is 13 residues.

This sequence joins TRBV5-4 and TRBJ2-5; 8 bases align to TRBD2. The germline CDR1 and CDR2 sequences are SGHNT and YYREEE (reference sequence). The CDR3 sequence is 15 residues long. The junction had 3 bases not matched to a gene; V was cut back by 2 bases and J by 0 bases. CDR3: CASSLTSGNQETQYF. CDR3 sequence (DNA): TGTGCCAGCAGCTTAACTAGCGGAAACCAAGAGACCCAGTACTTC.

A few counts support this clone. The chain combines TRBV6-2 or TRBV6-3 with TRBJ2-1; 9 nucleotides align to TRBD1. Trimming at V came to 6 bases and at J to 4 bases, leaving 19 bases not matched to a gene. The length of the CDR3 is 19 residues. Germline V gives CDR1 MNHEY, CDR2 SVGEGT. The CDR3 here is CASSTGGQGDLLMYNEQFF. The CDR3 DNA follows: TGTGCCAGCAGCACGGGGGGACAGGGCGACCTGTTGATGTACAATGAGCAGTTCTTC.

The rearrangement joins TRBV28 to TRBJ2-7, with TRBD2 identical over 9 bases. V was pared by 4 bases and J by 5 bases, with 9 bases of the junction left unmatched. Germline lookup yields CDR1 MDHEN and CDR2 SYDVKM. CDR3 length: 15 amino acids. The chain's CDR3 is CASSSPSSGSHEQYF. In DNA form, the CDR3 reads TGTGCCAGCAGTTCCCCTAGTAGCGGGAGCCACGAGCAGTACTTC.

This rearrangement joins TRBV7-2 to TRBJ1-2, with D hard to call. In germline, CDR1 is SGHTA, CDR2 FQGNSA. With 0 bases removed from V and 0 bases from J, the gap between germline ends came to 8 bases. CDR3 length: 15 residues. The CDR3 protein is CASSLAHPTNYGYTF. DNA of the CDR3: TGTGCCAGCAGCTTAGCCCACCCGACTAACTATGGCTACACCTTC.

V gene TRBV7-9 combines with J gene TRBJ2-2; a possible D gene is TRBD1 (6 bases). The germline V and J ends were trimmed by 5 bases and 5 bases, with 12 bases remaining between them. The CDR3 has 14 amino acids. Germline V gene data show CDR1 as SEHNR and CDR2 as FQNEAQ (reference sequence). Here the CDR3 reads CASSASQGTGELFF. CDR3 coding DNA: TGTGCCAGCAGCGCTAGCCAGGGGACCGGGGAGCTGTTTTTT.

This CDR3 is CASSRDSLGLEAFF. In DNA, the CDR3 is TGCGCCAGCAGCAGGGACAGTTTGGGCTTGGAAGCTTTCTTT. V gene TRBV5-1 combines with J gene TRBJ1-1; 7 bases fit TRBD1. The V gene's germline CDR1 is SGHRS and CDR2 YFSETQ. There are 14 residues in the CDR3. With 4 bases clipped from V and 8 bases from J, the junction kept 11 bases outside the gene matches.

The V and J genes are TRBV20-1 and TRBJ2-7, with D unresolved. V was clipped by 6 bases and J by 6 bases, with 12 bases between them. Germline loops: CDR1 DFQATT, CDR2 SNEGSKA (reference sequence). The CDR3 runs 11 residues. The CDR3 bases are TGCAGTGCCCCACGGAAATCCGAGCAGTACTTC. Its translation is CSAPRKSEQYF.

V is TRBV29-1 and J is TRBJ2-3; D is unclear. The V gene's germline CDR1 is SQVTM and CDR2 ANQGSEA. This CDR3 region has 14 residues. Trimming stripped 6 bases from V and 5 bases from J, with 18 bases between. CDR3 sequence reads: CSVRSSAAQDTQYF. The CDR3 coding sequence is TGCAGCGTGCGGTCGTCGGCGGCGCAAGATACGCAGTATTTT.

In DNA form, the CDR3 reads TGTGCCAGCAGCGTCAATCCCGGGGATAGCGGGAGGGAGCAGTACTTC. Translating gives CASSVNPGDSGREQYF. This rearrangement joins TRBV9 to TRBJ2-7, with 10 nucleotides matching TRBD2. The trim removed 2 bases at V and 7 bases at J, leaving 12 bases unmatched. Germline CDR1 reads SGDLS; CDR2 reads YYNGEE. This CDR3 has 16 amino acids.

The CDR3 DNA reads as TGTGCCAGCAGCTTGTGGGACAAAGGACAAGAGACCCAGTACTTC. Translating gives CASSLWDKGQETQYF. The V gene is TRBV5-4, the J gene TRBJ2-5; weak D call: TRBD1 (6 bases). Between the trimmed V and J ends, which lost 1 base and 2 bases, there was a span of 12 bases. The CDR3 spans 15 residues. Germline loops: CDR1 SGHNT, CDR2 YYREEE (reference sequence). The full variable domain, rest sourced from reference TRBV5-4 and TRBJ2-5, is ETGVTQSPTHLIKTRGQQVTLRCSSQSGHNTVSWYQQALGQGPQFIFQYYREEENGRGNFPPRFSGLQFPNYSSELNVNALELDDSALYLCASSLWDKGQETQYFGPGTRLLVL.

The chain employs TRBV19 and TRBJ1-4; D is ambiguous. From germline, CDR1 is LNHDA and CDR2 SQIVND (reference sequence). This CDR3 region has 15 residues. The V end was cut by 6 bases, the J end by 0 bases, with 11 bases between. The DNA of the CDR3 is TGTGCCAGTAGAGACCTAAAGACAACTAATGAAAAACTGTTTTTT. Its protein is CASRDLKTTNEKLFF. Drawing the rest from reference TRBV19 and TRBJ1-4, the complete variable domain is DGGITQSPKYLFRKEGQNVTLSCEQNLNHDAMYWYRQDPGQGLRLIYYSQIVNDFQKGDIAEGYSVSREKKESFPLTVTSAQKNPTAFYLCASRDLKTTNEKLFFGSGTQLSVL.

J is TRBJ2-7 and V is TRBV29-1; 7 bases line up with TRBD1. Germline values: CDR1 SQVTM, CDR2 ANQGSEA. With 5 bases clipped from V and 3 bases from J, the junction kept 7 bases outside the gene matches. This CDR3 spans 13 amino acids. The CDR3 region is CSVLRDRNYEQYF. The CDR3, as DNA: TGCAGCGTTCTCCGGGACAGAAACTACGAGCAGTACTTC.

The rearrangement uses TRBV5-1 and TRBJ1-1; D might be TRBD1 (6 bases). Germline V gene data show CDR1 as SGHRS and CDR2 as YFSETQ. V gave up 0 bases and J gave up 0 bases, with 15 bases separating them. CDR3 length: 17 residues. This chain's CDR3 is CASSLESGGGMNTEAFF. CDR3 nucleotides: TGCGCCAGCAGCTTGGAGTCGGGGGGCGGCATGAACACTGAAGCTTTCTTT. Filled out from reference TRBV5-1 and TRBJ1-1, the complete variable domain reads KAGVTQTPRYLIKTRGQQVTLSCSPISGHRSVSWYQQTPGQGLQFLFEYFSETQRNKGNFPGRFSGRQFSNSRSEMNVSTLELGDSALYLCASSLESGGGMNTEAFFGQGTRLTVV.

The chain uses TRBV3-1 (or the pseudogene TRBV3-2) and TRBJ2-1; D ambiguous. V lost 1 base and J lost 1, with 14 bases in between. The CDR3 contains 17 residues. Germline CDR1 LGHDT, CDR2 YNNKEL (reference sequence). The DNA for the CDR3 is TGTGCCAGCAGCCAAGCACCCGGGTTGGTTTCCTACAATGAGCAGTTCTTC. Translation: CASSQAPGLVSYNEQFF.

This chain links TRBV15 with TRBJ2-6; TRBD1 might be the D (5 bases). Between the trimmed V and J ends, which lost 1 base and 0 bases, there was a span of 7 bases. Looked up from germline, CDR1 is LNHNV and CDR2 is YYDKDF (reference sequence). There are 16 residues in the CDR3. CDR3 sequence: CATSRGQLSGANVLTF. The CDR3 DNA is TGTGCCACCAGCAGAGGACAGCTCTCTGGGGCCAACGTCCTGACTTTC.

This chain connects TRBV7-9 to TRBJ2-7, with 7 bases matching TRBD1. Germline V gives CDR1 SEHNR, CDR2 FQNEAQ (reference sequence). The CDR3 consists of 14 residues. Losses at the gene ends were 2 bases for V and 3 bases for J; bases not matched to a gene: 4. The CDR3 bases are TGTGCCAGCAGCTTATCGGGACAGAACTACGAGCAGTACTTC. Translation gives CASSLSGQNYEQYF.

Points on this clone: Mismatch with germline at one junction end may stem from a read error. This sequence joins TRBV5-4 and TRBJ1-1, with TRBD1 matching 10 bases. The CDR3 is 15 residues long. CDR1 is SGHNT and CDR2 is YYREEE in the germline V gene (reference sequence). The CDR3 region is CASSLDRGGGTEAFF. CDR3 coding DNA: TGTGCCAGCAGTTTGGACAGGGGGGGCGGCACTGAAGCTTTCTTT.